The text below deals with one T cell receptor (beta chain). Its specificity is unknown. This entry comes from a study of tissue T cells after allogeneic stem cell transplantation. Study details: Samples with visible lymphocytes on H&E were prioritized for sequencing. General study results and limits: In patients and mice, blood and spleen missed much of tissue repertoire. Which tissue TCRs were alloreactive or antigen-specific was not determined. Some clones might be persisting host cells. Within patients, tissue anatomy strongly shaped TCR repertoire composition.

The data were produced by immunoSEQ multiplex PCR, yet TCRdb's version contains in-frame clones alone and is incomplete. The sample has some 25,000 clones; less than 85% are singletons. This TCR derives from an older female donor with lung cancer. The material was tissue from the ileum, obtained at autopsy.

CDR3: CASSPGSAHRGYGYTF. The CDR3 region has the DNA TGTGCCAGCAGCCCTGGGAGCGCACATCGGGGATATGGCTACACCTTC. The chain joins TRBV3-1 (or the pseudogene TRBV3-2) to TRBJ1-2, with no clear D. The germline V and J ends were trimmed by 4 bases and 5 bases, with 20 bases remaining between them. The CDR3 is 16 amino acids. Germline CDR1 reads LGHDT; CDR2 reads YNNKEL (reference sequence).